Following are 17 T cell receptor beta chains from one sample sequenced in a study of T cells in Graves' hyperthyroidism and ophthalmopathy. RNA transcripts yielded amplified TCR beta CDR3 regions. RT-PCR in the first round (using the HTBI primer set) targeted the TCR CDR3. TCRdb re-analysed the multiplex PCR reads in MiXCR, keeping a single row per CDR3 protein. The data hold about 520,000 distinct CDR3 sequences, with less than 25% observed a single time. Material: blood. The source of these receptors is a man between 18 and 29 years old with Graves' hyperthyroidism.

V gene TRBV6-1 combines with J gene TRBJ2-7; D unresolved. The CDR3 runs to 14 residues. Germline assignment: CDR1 MNHNS and CDR2 SASEGT. V lost 9 bases, J lost 0 bases, and 15 bases lay in between. The CDR3 nucleotides are TGTGCCAGTCAAGCGCGCATGGCCTCCTACGAGCAGTACGTC. This gives the protein CASQARMASYEQYV.

At least ten counts were recorded for this clonotype. The gene calls are TRBV11-2 and TRBJ2-4; tentatively, D is TRBD2 (6 bases). The CDR3 contains 14 residues. V shed 5 bases and J shed 6 bases, with 14 bases lying between them. Germline values: CDR1 SGHAT, CDR2 FQNNGV. DNA for the CDR3: TGTGCCAGCAGCCAGGGCCCCGGGGGAAACATTCAGTACTTC. This translates into CASSQGPGGNIQYF.

This clonotype was found many times. The rearrangement joins TRBV28 to TRBJ1-1; D unclear. Trimming shortened V by 5 bases and J by 0 bases, and 7 bases separated the two germline ends. The CDR3 is 13 amino acids. Germline V gene data show CDR1 as MDHEN and CDR2 as SYDVKM. CDR3 protein: CASSHPMNTEAFF. CDR3 nucleotides: TGTGCCAGCAGTCACCCAATGAACACTGAAGCTTTCTTT.

This clonotype has at least ten counts. The V and J genes are TRBV28 and TRBJ1-5; D is undetermined. V gave up 7 bases and J gave up 5 bases, with 15 bases separating them. CDR3 length: 14 amino acids. Germline V lookup: CDR1 MDHEN, CDR2 SYDVKM. CDR3: CASMEPVGDQPQHF. CDR3 DNA: TGTGCCAGCATGGAACCGGTCGGCGATCAGCCCCAGCATTTT.

This clonotype was recorded many times. The CDR3 sequence is CASSQDFRSYEQYF. The CDR3, as DNA: TGTGCCAGCAGTCAGGACTTTCGTTCCTACGAGCAGTACTTC. The V call is TRBV6-4, the J call TRBJ2-7, with D maybe TRBD2 (5 bases). The CDR3 runs to 14 residues. In germline, CDR1 is MRHNA, CDR2 SNTAGT. Trimming pared 5 bases from V and 1 base from J, leaving 12 bases between.

This clonotype was counted ten times or more. V is TRBV10-1 and J is TRBJ1-2; possible D gene TRBD1, 6 bases. The V end lost 6 bases, the J end lost 4 bases, and 15 bases lay between the germline ends. The CDR3 covers 14 residues. Germline loops: CDR1 WNHNN, CDR2 SYGVQD (reference sequence). This CDR3 is CASRNRQDRYGYTF. The CDR3 DNA reads TGCGCCAGCAGGAACCGACAGGACCGCTATGGCTACACCTTC.

This clonotype was seen ten or more times. The chain has TRBV7-8 and TRBJ1-1; no clear D. The CDR3 is made up of 13 amino acids. CDR1 and CDR2 from the germline V gene are SGHVS and FQNEAQ. Trimming removed 1 base from V and 7 bases from J, with 10 bases in between. CDR3 DNA sequence: TGTGCCAGCAGCTTAGGACCAAACGGTGAAGCTTTCTTT. This translates into CASSLGPNGEAFF. The variable domain in full, with the rest retrieved from reference TRBV7-8 and TRBJ1-1, is GAGVSQSPRYKVAKRGQDVALRCDPISGHVSLFWYQQALGQGPEFLTYFQNEAQLDKSGLPSDRFFAERPEGSVSTLKIQRTQQEDSAVYLCASSLGPNGEAFFGQGTRLTVV.

This clonotype showed up many times. V usage is TRBV7-6 and J usage is TRBJ1-2, with TRBD1 identical over 8 bases. The CDR3 spans 17 residues. V trimming: 3 bases; J trimming: 4 bases; junction bases outside the gene matches: 13. CDR1 is SGHVS, CDR2 FNYEAQ, per germline. The CDR3 bases are TGTGCCAGCAGCTTCACCGGACAGGGCCCCTCTCGCTATGGCTACACCTTC. Encoded protein: CASSFTGQGPSRYGYTF.

This clonotype was counted many times. This CDR3 reads CASSRTGTGAVGQPQHF. The DNA of the CDR3 is TGTGCCAGCAGCCGGACGGGGACAGGGGCCGTGGGACAGCCCCAGCATTTT. The chain employs TRBV12-3 or TRBV12-4 and TRBJ1-5; TRBD1 matches at 10 bases. There are 17 residues in the CDR3. With 6 bases clipped from V and 7 bases from J, the junction kept 15 bases outside the gene matches.

This clonotype was seen more than once but under ten times. This chain connects TRBV11-2 to TRBJ1-1; the D is unclear. V dropped 3 bases and J dropped 9 bases, with 23 bases sitting between them. This CDR3 comprises 16 residues. Germline-derived CDR1 and CDR2 are SGHAT and FQNNGV. This CDR3 reads CASSFLRQLPSRQAFF. The CDR3, as DNA: TGTGCCAGCAGCTTTCTTCGGCAGCTACCCTCCCGGCAAGCTTTCTTT.

A note on this clonotype: A single base separates this from a much larger clone, so it may be a read error. It is likely a read error, because the conserved phenylalanine at the end of the CDR3 is missing. This sequence joins TRBV5-1 and TRBJ1-3, with unresolved D. The CDR3 is 14 amino acids. Germline assignment: CDR1 SGHRS and CDR2 YFSETQ. The V and J ends lost 5 bases and 0 bases respectively, with 9 bases between them. The CDR3 DNA follows: TGCGCCAGCAGTGGCGGCAGCTCTGGAAACACCATATATGTT. Its translation: CASSGGSSGNTIYV.

The chain combines TRBV28 with TRBJ1-1; no clear D gene. This CDR3 contains 11 residues. V lost 7 bases and J lost 10, with 13 bases in between. Germline V gene lookup returns CDR1 MDHEN and CDR2 SYDVKM. In DNA, the CDR3 is TGTGCCAGCACCTCAGATAAAGGAGCTTTCTTT. It codes for CASTSDKGAFF. The full variable domain, in which reference TRBV28 and TRBJ1-1 provide the parts outside the CDR3, is DVKVTQSSRYLVKRTGEKVFLECVQDMDHENMFWYRQDPGLGLRLIYFSYDVKMKEKGDIPEGYSVSREKKERFSLILESASTNQTSMYLCASTSDKGAFFGQGTRLTVV.

Ten or more counts support this clonotype. V is TRBV13 and J is TRBJ1-1; no clear D. Germline-derived CDR1 and CDR2 are PRHDT and FYEKMQ (reference sequence). Trimming took off 0 bases at V and 5 bases at J, with 10 bases between the two ends. There are 14 residues in the CDR3. The CDR3 protein is CASSLGLGETEAFF. In DNA, the CDR3 is TGTGCCAGCAGCTTAGGCCTAGGCGAAACTGAAGCTTTCTTT.

Ten or more counts support this clonotype. The chain joins TRBV9 to TRBJ2-5; D is unresolved. The CDR3 contains 16 residues. The V gene lost 4 bases and the J gene lost 5 bases, with 21 bases spanning the gap. Germline V gene lookup returns CDR1 SGDLS and CDR2 YYNGEE. CDR3 nucleotides: TGTGCCAGCAGCCTCACAGACTCCACATCGTGGGAGACCCAGTACTTC. Its translation is CASSLTDSTSWETQYF.

The rearrangement uses TRBV6-2 or TRBV6-3 and TRBJ1-6; maybe TRBD1 (6 bases). The V and J ends lost 2 bases and 5 bases respectively, with 19 bases between them. This CDR3 has 18 amino acids. Germline-derived CDR1 and CDR2 are MNHEY and SVGEGT. The CDR3 region has the DNA TGTGCCAGCAGTTACCGAAGGGGGGGCCCCCTTGATAATTCACCCCTCCACTTT. It translates to CASSYRRGGPLDNSPLHF.

This clonotype has just one count. The chain employs TRBV12-3 or TRBV12-4 and TRBJ2-7; D gene unclear. Trimming took off 6 bases at V and 2 bases at J, with 5 bases between the two ends. The CDR3 has 11 amino acids. The CDR3 loop reads CASSETYEQYV. As DNA, the CDR3 is TGTGCCAGCAGCGAAACCTACGAGCAGTACGTC.

Remarks on this clonotype: This CDR3 fails to terminate in the conserved phenylalanine or tryptophan, so it likely reflects a read error. The genes are TRBV6-1 and TRBJ1-1; 10 bases align to TRBD1. The trim removed 6 bases at V and 3 bases at J, leaving 10 bases unmatched. This CDR3 region has 16 residues. From germline, CDR1 is MNHNS and CDR2 SASEGT. The CDR3 protein is CASRAGTGVKDTEAFL. As DNA, the CDR3 is TGTGCCAGCAGGGCCGGGACAGGGGTAAAGGACACTGAAGCTTTCCTT.